The clone carrying this T cell receptor (beta chain) was found a few times. What it recognizes is unknown. J was trimmed by 4 bases and V by 3 bases; bases with no gene match: 2. There are 14 residues in the CDR3. Germline-derived CDR1 and CDR2 are LNHNV and YYDKDF (reference sequence). This entry is derived from a study of yellow fever vaccine responses in identical twins. Study outcomes and limitations: Twins reportedly appeared to share part of their vaccine T cell response while keeping part individual.

A single record per CDR3 protein comes from TCRdb applying MiXCR to the RT-PCR reads. Found here are about 8,700 distinct CDR3 sequences, over 80% of them singletons; the top ten hold 2% to 2.5%. V is TRBV15 and J is TRBJ1-5; 8 bases agree with TRBD1. This receptor was taken from a woman in her late teens or twenties who received the yellow fever vaccine. The sequencing used T cells from blood (PBMCs), unsorted or a sorted subset (not recorded which), collected before or after yellow fever vaccination (not recorded which). Here the CDR3 DNA reads TGTGCCACCAGCAGCAGGGGGCCTAATCAGCCCCAGCATTTT. This sequence encodes CATSSRGPNQPQHF.